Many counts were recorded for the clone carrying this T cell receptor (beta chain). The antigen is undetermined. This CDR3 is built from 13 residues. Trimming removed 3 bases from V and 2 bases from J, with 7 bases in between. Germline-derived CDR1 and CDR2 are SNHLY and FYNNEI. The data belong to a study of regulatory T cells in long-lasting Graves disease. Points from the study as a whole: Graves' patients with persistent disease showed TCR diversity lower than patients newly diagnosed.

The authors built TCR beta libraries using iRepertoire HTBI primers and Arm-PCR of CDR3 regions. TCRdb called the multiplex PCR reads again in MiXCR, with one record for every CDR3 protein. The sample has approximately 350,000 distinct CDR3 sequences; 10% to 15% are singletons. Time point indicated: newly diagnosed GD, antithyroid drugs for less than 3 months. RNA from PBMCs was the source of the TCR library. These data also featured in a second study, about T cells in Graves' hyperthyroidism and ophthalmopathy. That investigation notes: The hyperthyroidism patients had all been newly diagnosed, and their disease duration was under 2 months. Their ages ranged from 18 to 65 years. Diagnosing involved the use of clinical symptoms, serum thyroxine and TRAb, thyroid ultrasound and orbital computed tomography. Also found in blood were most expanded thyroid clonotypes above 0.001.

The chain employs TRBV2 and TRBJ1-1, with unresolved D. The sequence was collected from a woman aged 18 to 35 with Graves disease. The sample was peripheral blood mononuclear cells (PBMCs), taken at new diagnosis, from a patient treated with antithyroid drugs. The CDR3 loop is CASSDTVNTEAFF. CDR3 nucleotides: TGTGCCAGCAGTGATACGGTAAACACTGAAGCTTTCTTT. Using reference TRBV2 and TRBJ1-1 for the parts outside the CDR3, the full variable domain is EPEVTQTPSHQVTQMGQEVILRCVPISNHLYFYWYRQILGQKVEFLVSFYNNEISEKSEIFDDQFSVERPDGSNFTLKIRSTKLEDSAMYFCASSDTVNTEAFFGQGTRLTVV.